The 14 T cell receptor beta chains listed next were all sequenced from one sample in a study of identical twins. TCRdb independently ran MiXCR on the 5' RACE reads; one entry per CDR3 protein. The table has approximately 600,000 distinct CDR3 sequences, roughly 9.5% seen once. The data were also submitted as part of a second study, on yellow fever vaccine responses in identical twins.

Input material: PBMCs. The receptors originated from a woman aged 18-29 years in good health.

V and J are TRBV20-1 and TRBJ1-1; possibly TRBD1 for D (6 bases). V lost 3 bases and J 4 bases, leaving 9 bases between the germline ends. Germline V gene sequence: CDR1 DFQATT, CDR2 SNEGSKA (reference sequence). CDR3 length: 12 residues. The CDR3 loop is CSASPGATEAFF. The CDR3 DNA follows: TGCAGTGCTAGTCCGGGGGCCACTGAAGCTTTCTTT.

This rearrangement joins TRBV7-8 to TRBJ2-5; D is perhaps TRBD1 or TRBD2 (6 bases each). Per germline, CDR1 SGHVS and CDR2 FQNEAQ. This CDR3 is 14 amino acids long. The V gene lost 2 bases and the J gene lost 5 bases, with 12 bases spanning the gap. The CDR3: CASSLWGAGETQYF. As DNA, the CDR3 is TGTGCCAGCAGCTTATGGGGGGCAGGGGAGACCCAGTACTTC.

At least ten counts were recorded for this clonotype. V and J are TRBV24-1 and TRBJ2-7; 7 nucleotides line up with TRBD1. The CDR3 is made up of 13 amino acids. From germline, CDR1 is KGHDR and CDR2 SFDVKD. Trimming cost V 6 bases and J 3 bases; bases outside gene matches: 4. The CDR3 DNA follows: TGTGCCACCAGTACTAGGACAGGCTACGAGCAGTACTTC. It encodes CATSTRTGYEQYF.

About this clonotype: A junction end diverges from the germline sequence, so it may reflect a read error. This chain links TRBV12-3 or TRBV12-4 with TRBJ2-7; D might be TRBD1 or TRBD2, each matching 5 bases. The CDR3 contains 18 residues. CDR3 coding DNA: TGTGCCTGCAGCCCCGAGACATCTACCGGGACGCTCTCCTACGAGCAGTACTTC. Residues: CACSPETSTGTLSYEQYF.

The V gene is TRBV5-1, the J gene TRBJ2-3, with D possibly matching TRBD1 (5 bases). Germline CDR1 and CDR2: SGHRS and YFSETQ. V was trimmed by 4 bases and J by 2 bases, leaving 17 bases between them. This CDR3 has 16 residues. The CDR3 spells CASSHESGIYTDTQYF. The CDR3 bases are TGCGCCAGCAGCCACGAGTCAGGGATATACACAGATACGCAGTATTTT.

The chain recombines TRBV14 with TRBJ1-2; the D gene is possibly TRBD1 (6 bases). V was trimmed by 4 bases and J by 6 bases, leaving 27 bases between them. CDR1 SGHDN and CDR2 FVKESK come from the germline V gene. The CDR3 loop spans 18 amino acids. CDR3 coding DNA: TGTGCCAGCAGCCCCCTCCCTTGGGGTCAGGGGCCCCATAATGGCTACACCTTC. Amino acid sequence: CASSPLPWGQGPHNGYTF.

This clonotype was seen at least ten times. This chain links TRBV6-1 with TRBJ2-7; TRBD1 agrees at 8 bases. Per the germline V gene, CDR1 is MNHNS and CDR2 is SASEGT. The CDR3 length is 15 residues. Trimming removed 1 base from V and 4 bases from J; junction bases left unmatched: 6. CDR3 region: CASSEEPDRGYEQYF. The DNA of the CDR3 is TGTGCCAGCAGTGAAGAGCCCGACAGGGGATACGAGCAGTACTTC.

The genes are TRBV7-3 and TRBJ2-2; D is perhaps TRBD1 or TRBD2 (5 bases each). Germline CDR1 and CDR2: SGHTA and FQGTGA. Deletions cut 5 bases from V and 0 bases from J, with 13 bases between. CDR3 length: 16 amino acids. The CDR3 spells CASSRNPGPNTGELFF. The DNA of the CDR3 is TGTGCCAGCAGCCGAAACCCGGGGCCGAACACCGGGGAGCTGTTTTTT.

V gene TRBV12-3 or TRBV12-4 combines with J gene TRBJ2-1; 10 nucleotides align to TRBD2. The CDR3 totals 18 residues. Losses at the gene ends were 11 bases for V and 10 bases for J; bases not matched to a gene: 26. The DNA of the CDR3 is TGTGCCCTCAGTTCGTCCCTCGGGATCACTAGCGGGATGTTGGAGCAGTTCTTC. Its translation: CALSSSLGITSGMLEQFF.

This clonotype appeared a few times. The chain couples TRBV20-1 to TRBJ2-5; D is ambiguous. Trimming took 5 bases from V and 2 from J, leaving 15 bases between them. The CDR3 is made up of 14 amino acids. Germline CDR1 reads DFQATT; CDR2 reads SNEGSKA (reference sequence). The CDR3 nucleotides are TGCAGTGCTTCTGTATTTAAGGCGCAAGAGACCCAGTACTTC. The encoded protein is CSASVFKAQETQYF.

The CDR3 bases are TGTGCCAGCAGCGGGAGCGGGGTTCAAGAGACCCAGTACTTC. Its translation is CASSGSGVQETQYF. The chain carries TRBV2 and TRBJ2-5, with 7 positions matching TRBD2. CDR1 and CDR2 (germline): SNHLY, FYNNEI. J gave up 2 bases and V 6 bases, and 6 bases lay outside the gene matches. The length of the CDR3 is 14 residues.

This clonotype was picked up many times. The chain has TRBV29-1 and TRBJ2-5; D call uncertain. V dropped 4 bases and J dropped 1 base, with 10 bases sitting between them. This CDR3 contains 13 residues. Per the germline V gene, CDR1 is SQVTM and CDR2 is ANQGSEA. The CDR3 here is CSVGEGIQETQYF. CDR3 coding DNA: TGCAGCGTTGGAGAAGGGATCCAAGAGACCCAGTACTTC.

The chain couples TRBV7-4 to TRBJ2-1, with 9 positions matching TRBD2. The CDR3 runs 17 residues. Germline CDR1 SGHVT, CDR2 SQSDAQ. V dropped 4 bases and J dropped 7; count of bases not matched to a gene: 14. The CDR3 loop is CASSSPLEREDGNEQFF. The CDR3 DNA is TGTGCCAGCAGCTCCCCGCTAGAGCGGGAGGACGGGAATGAGCAGTTCTTC. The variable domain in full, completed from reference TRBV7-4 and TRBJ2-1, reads GAGVSQSPRYKVAKRGRDVALRCDSISGHVTLYWYRQTLGQGSEVLTYSQSDAQRDKSGRPSGRFSAERPERSVSTLKIQRTEQGDSAVYLCASSSPLEREDGNEQFFGPGTRLTVL.

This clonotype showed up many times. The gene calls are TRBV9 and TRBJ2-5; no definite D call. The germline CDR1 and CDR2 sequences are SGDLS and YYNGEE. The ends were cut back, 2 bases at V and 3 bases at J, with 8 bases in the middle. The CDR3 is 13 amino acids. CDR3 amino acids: CASSVGWKETQYF. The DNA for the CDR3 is TGTGCCAGCAGCGTCGGCTGGAAAGAGACCCAGTACTTC. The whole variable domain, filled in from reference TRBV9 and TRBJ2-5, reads DSGVTQTPKHLITATGQRVTLRCSPRSGDLSVYWYQQSLDQGLQFLIQYYNGEERAKGNILERFSAQQFPDLHSELNLSSLELGDSALYFCASSVGWKETQYFGPGTRLLVL.